Listed below are T cell receptor beta chains from one sample, sequenced in a study of blood T cell repertoires in COVID-19. Assay: immunoSEQ multiplex PCR; the TCRdb copy retains only in-frame clones and omits some. Altogether under 250,000 clones are present, roughly 80% being singletons, with the ten largest covering 3%. Sequencing was carried out using peripheral blood. These receptors came from a woman in her 30s who had recovered from COVID-19. Each CDR3 is given with its conserved first and last residue. D genes are given only for firm matches. Clone size is not always given. Where it is, it says once, few, many or a class for expanded clones.

TGTGCCAGTGGGGAGGACAGGGGGCTCACCGGGGAGCTGTTTTTT	CASGEDRGLTGELFF	TRBD1	TRBV19	TRBJ2-2	-
TGTGCCACGACGGGGGTAGGTGAAAAACTGTTTTTT	CATTGVGEKLFF	-	TRBV3-1/TRBV3-2	TRBJ1-4	-
TGTGCCGTCCTCGCGGGAGCCCAGGGCAATGGCTACACCTTC	CAVLAGAQGNGYTF	-	TRBV28	TRBJ1-2	-
TGTGCCAGCAGTCCCAGGACAGGGGTCTACGAGCAGTACTTC	CASSPRTGVYEQYF	TRBD1	TRBV28	TRBJ2-7	-
TGCGCCAGCAGCCAAGATCAGGGGGCAACTAATGAAAAACTGTTTTTT	CASSQDQGATNEKLFF	TRBD1	TRBV4-1	TRBJ1-4	few
TGTGCCAGCAGTGAGCCAGGATACGAGCAGTACTTC	CASSEPGYEQYF	-	TRBV6-1	TRBJ2-7	-
TGCGCCAGCAGTGAGGTGAAGGGGACATACAATGAGCAGTTCTTC	CASSEVKGTYNEQFF	-	TRBV10-1	TRBJ2-1	-
TGTGCCAGCAGCCAAGATCTTGAGGGTCACAATGAGCAGTTCTTC	CASSQDLEGHNEQFF	-	TRBV3-1/TRBV3-2	TRBJ2-1	-
TGTGCCAGCAGCTCCCAGGGTATAAGCAATCAGCCCCAGCATTTT	CASSSQGISNQPQHF	-	TRBV7-2	TRBJ1-5	-
TGTGCCAGCAGTTCCAGTTATCAAGTCCATCAGCCCCAGCATTTT	CASSSSYQVHQPQHF	-	TRBV27	TRBJ1-5	-
TGTGCTAGTGGTGCGGCGGGCTCTGGAAACACCATATATTTT	CASGAAGSGNTIYF	-	TRBV12-5	TRBJ1-3	once
TGTGCCAGCAGTTTCAGGGGCCAAGAGACCCAGTACTTC	CASSFRGQETQYF	-	TRBV12-3/TRBV12-4	TRBJ2-5	-
TGTGCCAGTAGTGCCTTCGGGGGGTCGAGACAGCCCCAGCATTTT	CASSAFGGSRQPQHF	-	TRBV19	TRBJ1-5	-
TGTGCCAGCAGTTTATTCGTTAGCGGGAGGACTGGGGATGAGCAGTTCTTC	CASSLFVSGRTGDEQFF	TRBD2	TRBV28	TRBJ2-1	-
TGTGCCAGCAGAGACCTCGGGGGGGGGTGGAATTCACCCCTCCACTTT	CASRDLGGGWNSPLHF	-	TRBV28	TRBJ1-6	-
TGTGCCAGCAGTGACTGGGGGCGCCGGTATCGGAATTCACCCCTCCACTTT	CASSDWGRRYRNSPLHF	-	TRBV6-4	TRBJ1-6	-
TGTGCCTGGAGTCCAGGCTACGAGCAGTACTTC	CAWSPGYEQYF	-	TRBV30	TRBJ2-7	-
TGTGCCAGCAGCGTTGGGACAGGGCAAAGCTCTGGAAACACCATATATTTT	CASSVGTGQSSGNTIYF	TRBD1	TRBV9	TRBJ1-3	-
TGCGCCAGCAGTCGAACGGTCGACGGGACAGGGGCTTCGTGTGAGACCCAGTACTTC	CASSRTVDGTGASCETQYF	TRBD1	TRBV23-1	TRBJ2-5	once
TGTGCCAGCAGCATCCCTCGAGTGGGGACAGGGGACGAAAAACTGTTTTTT	CASSIPRVGTGDEKLFF	-	TRBV21-1	TRBJ1-4	-
TGTGCCAGCAGCCTATGGACAGACTATGGCTACACCTTC	CASSLWTDYGYTF	-	TRBV21-1	TRBJ1-2	-
TGTGCCAGCGGGACTAGCGGGAGCTCCTACGAGCAGTACTTC	CASGTSGSSYEQYF	TRBD2	TRBV7-9	TRBJ2-7	-
TGCGCCAGCAGCCTTCAACTAGCGGTCGGGTCCAGCTCCTACGAGCAGTACTTC	CASSLQLAVGSSSYEQYF	TRBD2	TRBV4-1	TRBJ2-7	-
TGTGCCAGCAGTACAGGGGGCCTGTTTTCCGGGGCCAACGTCCTGACTTTC	CASSTGGLFSGANVLTF	TRBD1	TRBV28	TRBJ2-6	-
TGTGCCAGTAGTATAGAGGGAGACGGGAACACTGAAGCTTTCTTT	CASSIEGDGNTEAFF	-	TRBV19	TRBJ1-1	-
TGTGCCAGCAGTGAAGGGAGCTCCGGAGCTAGCAATCAGCCCCAGCATTTT	CASSEGSSGASNQPQHF	-	TRBV6-1	TRBJ1-5	-
TGTGCCAGCAGTTTTCGAGGACAGGGGCTTGCTGGAAACACCATATATTTT	CASSFRGQGLAGNTIYF	TRBD1	TRBV28	TRBJ1-3	-
TGCGCCAGCAGCCAAGATACGACTAGCGGGAGGGTAGGCGCCTACAATGAGCAGTTCTTC	CASSQDTTSGRVGAYNEQFF	TRBD2	TRBV4-1	TRBJ2-1	-
TGTGCCAGCAGCACCTGGGAGCGGAGTTACCAGTACGAGCAGTACTTC	CASSTWERSYQYEQYF	-	TRBV11-2	TRBJ2-7	-
TGCAGCGTTGGAGCACCGGGACTAGCGGATACGCAGTATTTT	CSVGAPGLADTQYF	TRBD2	TRBV29-1	TRBJ2-3	-
TGTGCCAGCAGCGTAGGGAGCTACCTCACGAGCGGCACCTACAATGAGCAGTTCTTC	CASSVGSYLTSGTYNEQFF	-	TRBV9	TRBJ2-1	-
TGCGCCAGCAGCCCGCAGGGGGCAACAGATACGCAGTATTTT	CASSPQGATDTQYF	TRBD1	TRBV5-1	TRBJ2-3	-
TGTGCCAGCAGCGTAGAAGTAGCGGCCCAAGAGACCCAGTACTTC	CASSVEVAAQETQYF	-	TRBV9	TRBJ2-5	-
TGTGCCAGCAGCTCCCCCTCTAGTCTAGCGGGGGGGGGCGAGCAGTTCTTC	CASSSPSSLAGGGEQFF	TRBD2	TRBV7-9	TRBJ2-1	-
TGTGCCAGCAGCCCCCAGGGTACCTATGGCTACACCTTC	CASSPQGTYGYTF	-	TRBV5-4	TRBJ1-2	-
TGTGCCAGCAGTTTTGGGCGCTATGGCTACACCTTC	CASSFGRYGYTF	-	TRBV28	TRBJ1-2	-
TGTGCCAGCAGCAACCGACAGGGGGCGGGGGAGCAGTACTTC	CASSNRQGAGEQYF	TRBD1	TRBV6-5	TRBJ2-7	-
TGTGCCAGCAGTTTATCGTATAGCGGGAGCAATGAGCAGTTCTTC	CASSLSYSGSNEQFF	TRBD2	TRBV27	TRBJ2-1	-
TGTGCCAGCGTGACGGGGAGGAACACTGAAGCTTTCTTT	CASVTGRNTEAFF	-	TRBV14	TRBJ1-1	-
TGTGCCAGCAGTCCGACTCATGAAGCTTTCTTT	CASSPTHEAFF	-	TRBV28	TRBJ1-1	-
TGTGCCAGCAGCCAAGGCCTAGCGGGAGGGCCTCCTCGGTACTTC	CASSQGLAGGPPRYF	TRBD2	TRBV3-1/TRBV3-2	TRBJ2-7	-
TGTGCCAGCAGCTTAGGTGGCGGGGTGAAGACCCAGTACTTC	CASSLGGGVKTQYF	-	TRBV7-2	TRBJ2-5	once
TGTGCCAGCAGCCGCGCTAGGGGGGGGATGAACACTGAAGCTTTCTTT	CASSRARGGMNTEAFF	-	TRBV11-2	TRBJ1-1	-
TGCGCCAGCAGTCCACGGACAGGGTGTTGTCGAAACACCATATATTTT	CASSPRTGCCRNTIYF	TRBD1	TRBV23-1	TRBJ1-3	once